A single T cell receptor (beta chain) is shown here with its context. Its target is not known. Both 60 Vbeta primers and 13 Jbeta primers went into the PCR. Produced via immunoSEQ multiplex PCR; TCRdb's table is partial and in-frame only. The sample has some 98,000 clones, around 67% seen once; the top ten hold roughly 2.5%. This sample is drawn from a study of cytomegalovirus exposure and HLA in healthy donors. Notes on the study in general: Per a prior analysis, the majority of TCR beta V segments were productive roughly 87% or roughly 30% of the time.

Germline CDR1 SEHNR, CDR2 FQNEAQ (reference sequence). This CDR3 is built from 14 residues. The V gene end was trimmed by 3 bases and the J gene end by 5 bases; junction bases not matched to a gene: 5. The sequencing input was PBMCs. This clonotype was sampled from a man aged 50 to 60 in good health and CMV-seronegative. The V and J genes are TRBV7-9 and TRBJ2-5; TRBD1 matches 8 bases. The CDR3 is CASSFGQGGETQYF. CDR3 coding DNA: TGTGCCAGCAGCTTTGGACAGGGCGGGGAGACCCAGTACTTC. Variable domain in full (rest from reference TRBV7-9 and TRBJ2-5): DTGVSQNPRHKITKRGQNVTFRCDPISEHNRLYWYRQTLGQGPEFLTYFQNEAQLEKSRLLSDRFSAERPKGSFSTLEIQRTEQGDSAMYLCASSFGQGGETQYFGPGTRLLVL.